The TCR beta chain under discussion was sequenced for a study of CD8 T cells in Susac syndrome. RNA totalling about 0.5 to 1 ug underwent reverse transcription with random hexamers. TCRdb used MiXCR to reprocess the immunoSEQ multiplex PCR reads, holding one entry per CDR3 protein. The data show about 300,000 distinct CDR3 sequences, 89% seen once. V lost 0 bases to trimming and J lost 5 bases, with 13 bases between them. CDR1 and CDR2 from the germline V gene are SEHNR and FQNEAQ (reference sequence). The CDR3 has 15 residues. The receptor was isolated from a human donor with multiple sclerosis. Sequencing input: CD8+ T cells from PBMCs. The rearrangement uses TRBV7-9 and TRBJ1-2; the D is unclear. The CDR3 nucleotides are TGTGCCAGCAGCTTAGCGGCAGATACCTATTATGGCTACACCTTC. Protein: CASSLAADTYYGYTF.